The rows below give T cell receptor beta chains drawn from one sample of a study of shared clonotypes between healthy human individuals. Profiling relied on immunoSEQ multiplex PCR, and the TCRdb table lists in-frame clones only, not all of them. The sample holds approximately 88,000 clones, 68% seen once. Material: memory CD8+ T cells sorted from blood. These receptors all come from a man aged 30 to 45 in good health. CDR3s leave out the opening cysteine and the closing phenylalanine or tryptophan. Fields, in order: V gene, CDR3 protein.

TRBV6-1 | ASSDGAQNEQF
TRBV5-1 | ASSSYEVGETQY
TRBV2 | ATEDEAGGRTDTQY
TRBV28 | ASSLSGLSSYNEQF
TRBV6-5 | ASSLLTGDMNTEAF
TRBV6-1 | ASSELSGSAGELF
TRBV28 | ASTTPTRERRSYNEQF
TRBV19 | ASSALRGANVLT
TRBV10-1 | ASSDDRTEAF
TRBV7-6 | ASSWGSGRASEQY
TRBV27 | ASSLQRGYEQY
TRBV25-1 | ASSEAGLGTDTQY
TRBV6-5 | ASSQQGAYEQY
TRBV19 | ASSRTGDDYEQY
TRBV7-9 | ASSFQSPAPDLGEAF
TRBV15 | ATSQSRLQETQY
TRBV25-1 | ASSLTGGQETQY
TRBV29-1 | SPLILGEAF
TRBV2 | ASASPDTQY
TRBV5-1 | ASRLAGGGEQY
TRBV6-5 | ASNDRRGSNNEQY
TRBV7-5 | ASSLSALAGWSYNEQF
TRBV18 | ASSLLGQPSYEQY
TRBV6-5 | ASSYTYSPGELF
TRBV7-3 | ASSRTSVHSGANVLT
TRBV13 | ASSLGGGIEGNTEAF
TRBV5-6 | ASSLYLTPGTDTQY
TRBV6-5 | ASSRGGAGGNTIY